Presented here are 22 T cell receptor beta chains from one specimen sequenced in a study of T cell clonality in common variable immunodeficiency (dated by TCRdb to the mid-2010s). Summary of the overall study and its limitations: CVID TCRbeta sequences were reported to have fewer deletions and N-nucleotide insertions and to lack highly modified clones with 13 or more V deletions.

These receptors are not linked to any known antigen. The library was built by means of the immunoSEQ multiplex PCR assay. The table was pulled from immuneACCESS by TCRdb, which kept in-frame rearrangements only. Such tables lose some clones; where checked, under half of the loss comes from unresolved V genes, and the rest has no known cause. This sample has approximately 18,000 clones, none of them a singleton. The ten largest account for 6.6% of the sample. The specimen sequenced was peripheral blood mononuclear cells. The receptors originated from a human donor with common variable immunodeficiency.

This clone turned up a few times. Read sequence stops 3 residues before the CDR3 end, and the germline J gene provides the missing end. The chain combines TRBV29-1 with TRBJ1-2; D ambiguous. The CDR3 contains 12 residues. Trimming stripped 3 bases from V and 0 bases from J, with 5 bases between. Germline V gene sequence: CDR1 SQVTM, CDR2 ANQGSEA. The CDR3: CSVEAANYGYTF. CDR3 DNA, as far as it was read: TGCAGCGTTGAGGCAGCTAACTATGGC.

A word on this clone: The missing CDR3 end, 3 residues past where the read stops, is filled in from the germline J gene. The chain recombines TRBV19 with TRBJ1-2; 7 bases are a match to TRBD1. This CDR3 is built from 13 residues. Germline-derived CDR1 and CDR2 are LNHDA and SQIVND (reference sequence). After removal of 9 bases from V and 3 bases from J, the junction contained 7 bases not matched to a gene. This CDR3 reads CASMEGQYYGYTF. The sequenced CDR3 bases are TGTGCCAGCATGGAGGGACAGTACTATGGC.

Comment on this clone: The read ends 3 residues before the CDR3 terminus; that terminus is restored from the germline J gene. The chain employs TRBV19 and TRBJ2-1; 7 positions agree with TRBD1. The CDR3 runs 16 residues. The V gene's germline CDR1 is LNHDA and CDR2 SQIVND (reference sequence). The junction had 2 bases not matched to a gene; V was cut back by 0 bases and J by 0 bases. The CDR3 sequence: CASSIEGQSSYNEQFF. The sequenced part of the CDR3 DNA is TGTGCCAGTAGTATAGAGGGACAGAGCTCCTACAATGAG. Together with reference TRBV19 and TRBJ2-1, the CDR3 gives the full variable domain: DGGITQSPKYLFRKEGQNVTLSCEQNLNHDAMYWYRQDPGQGLRLIYYSQIVNDFQKGDIAEGYSVSREKKESFPLTVTSAQKNPTAFYLCASSIEGQSSYNEQFFGPGTRLTVL.

This clone was picked up a small number of times. The read terminates 3 residues ahead of where the CDR3 ends, so the germline J gene completes it. The genes are TRBV7-9 and TRBJ2-2; possibly TRBD2 for D (5 bases). V was pared by 5 bases and J by 4 bases, with 11 bases between. There are 14 residues in the CDR3. Germline V CDR1 and CDR2: SEHNR, FQNEAQ (reference sequence). CDR3 amino acids: CASSPEEGTGELFF. The CDR3 bases that were read are TGTGCCAGCAGCCCAGAAGAGGGCACCGGGGAG.

This clone was recorded at least ten times. The CDR3 is cut off 3 residues early in the read; its end comes from the germline J gene. The V call is TRBV19, the J call TRBJ1-1, with D possibly being TRBD1 (6 bases). This CDR3 is 14 amino acids long. CDR1 and CDR2 (germline): LNHDA, SQIVND (reference sequence). Trimming removed 6 bases from V and 3 bases from J, with 14 bases in between. CDR3 protein: CASSNFYRDTEAFF. Incomplete CDR3 DNA: TGTGCCAGTAGCAACTTTTACAGGGACACTGAA.

With regard to this clone: The read ends 3 residues shy of where the CDR3 ends; the end is completed using the germline J gene. This chain links TRBV7-3 with TRBJ2-7; 7 bases match TRBD2. CDR3 length: 13 residues. The junction had 6 bases not matched to a gene; V was cut back by 4 bases and J by 6 bases. Per germline, CDR1 SGHTA and CDR2 FQGTGA. The DNA read from the CDR3 is TGTGCCAGCAGCTCCCACGGGGGGAGCGAG. It specifies CASSSHGGSE. The whole CDR3 protein is CASSSHGGSEQYF. Complete variable domain (other parts from reference TRBV7-3 and TRBJ2-7): GAGVSQTPSNKVTEKGKYVELRCDPISGHTALYWYRQSLGQGPEFLIYFQGTGAADDSGLPNDRFFAVRPEGSVSTLKIQRTERGDSAVYLCASSSHGGSEQYFGPGTRLTVT.

In its sample, this clone was seen a few times. Sequencing ends 3 residues short of the CDR3 end; the germline J gene provides the rest. The V call is TRBV6-1, the J call TRBJ2-7; no definite D call. Per germline, CDR1 MNHNS and CDR2 SASEGT. V lost 2 bases and J lost 6, with 5 bases in between. This CDR3 has 11 residues. CDR3 bases read: TGTGCCAGCAGTGAACAAATCGAG. It encodes CASSEQIE. The whole CDR3 region reads CASSEQIEQYF.

This clone was seen ten or more times. The read terminates 3 residues before the CDR3 end, so the remaining end is supplied by the germline J gene. J is TRBJ2-3 and V is TRBV2; 7 bases agree with TRBD1. CDR1 is SNHLY, CDR2 FYNNEI, per germline. Trimming cost V 1 base and J 0 bases; bases outside gene matches: 4. The CDR3 contains 16 residues. Incomplete CDR3 DNA: TGTGCCAGCAGTGAAGTGGGACAGCCTAGCACAGATACG. Its translation: CASSEVGQPSTDT. The whole CDR3 sequence is CASSEVGQPSTDTQYF.

This clone was detected a few times. From the germline J gene comes the end of the CDR3, since the read stops 3 residues before it. The rearrangement links TRBV20-1 to TRBJ2-7, with TRBD1 identical over 7 bases. The germline V gene has CDR1 DFQATT and CDR2 SNEGSKA (reference sequence). There are 12 residues in the CDR3. V lost 2 bases and J lost 3; bases outside the gene matches: 1. The sequenced part of the CDR3 DNA is TGCAGTGCTAGAAGGGGGCGCTACGAG. Translating gives CSARRGRYE. The CDR3 in full is CSARRGRYEQYF.

This clone was recorded many times. The sequence runs out 3 residues before the end of the CDR3; the remainder is reconstructed from the germline J gene. This chain links TRBV10-3 with TRBJ1-5; D is unclear. The germline V and J ends were trimmed by 2 bases and 9 bases, with 11 bases remaining between them. CDR3 size: 13 residues. Germline assignment: CDR1 ENHRY and CDR2 SYGVKD. The CDR3 bases that were read are TGTGCCATCAGTGAGGCCCTCAAAGGGCCC. The encoded protein is CAISEALKGP. The whole CDR3 reads CAISEALKGPQHF.

Note on this clone: Coverage ceases 3 residues before the CDR3 finishes, and the germline J gene fills in the end. The rearrangement joins TRBV6-1 to TRBJ2-7, with 7 bases matching TRBD1. Germline-derived CDR1 and CDR2 are MNHNS and SASEGT. The CDR3 has 15 residues. With 3 bases clipped from V and 1 base from J, the junction kept 6 bases outside the gene matches. CDR3 DNA, as far as it was read: TGTGCCAGCAGTGAGCAGACAGGGTTGTCCTACGAG. As protein: CASSEQTGLSYE. The whole CDR3 protein reads CASSEQTGLSYEQYF.

This clone was found a few times. Sequencing ends 3 residues short of the CDR3 end; the germline J gene provides the rest. V and J are TRBV19 and TRBJ2-5; tentatively, D is TRBD2 (6 bases). The germline gives CDR1 LNHDA, CDR2 SQIVND (reference sequence). This CDR3 has 13 residues. V lost 5 bases and J lost 4, with 11 bases in between. CDR3 DNA (partial): TGTGCCAGTAGTGGAGGGTTTTTAGAGACC. This codes for CASSGGFLET. Given in full, the CDR3 is CASSGGFLETQYF. Based on the CDR3 plus reference TRBV19 and TRBJ2-5, the full variable domain is DGGITQSPKYLFRKEGQNVTLSCEQNLNHDAMYWYRQDPGQGLRLIYYSQIVNDFQKGDIAEGYSVSREKKESFPLTVTSAQKNPTAFYLCASSGGFLETQYFGPGTRLLVL.

The chain's CDR3 is CASSVPGTGSGYTF. The CDR3 DNA, read in part, is TGCGCCAGCTCCGTCCCCGGGACAGGGTCTGGC. The chain recombines TRBV5-1 with TRBJ1-2; 9 bases map to TRBD1. The CDR3 goes on 3 residues after the read ends, and that part is filled in from the germline J gene. The ends lost 7 bases at V and 7 bases at J; junction bases unmatched: 11. The CDR3 runs 14 residues. Germline values: CDR1 SGHRS, CDR2 YFSETQ.

In this sample, this clone turned up a few times. Read sequence stops 3 residues before the CDR3 end, and the germline J gene provides the missing end. V is TRBV10-2 and J is TRBJ1-2; D gene uncertain. Germline V gene sequence: CDR1 WSHSY, CDR2 SAAADI. Trimming took off 3 bases at V and 2 bases at J, with 13 bases between the two ends. This CDR3 spans 15 amino acids. This CDR3 is CASSDGPSGNYGYTF. The DNA read from the CDR3 is TGCGCCAGCAGTGACGGGCCGTCGGGGAACTATGGC.

This clone has ten or more counts. Read coverage stops 3 residues before the CDR3 terminus; the germline J gene supplies the remainder. The rearrangement links TRBV5-1 to TRBJ1-6; 8 nucleotides match TRBD1. Losses at the gene ends were 4 bases for V and 0 bases for J; bases not matched to a gene: 9. CDR3 size: 18 residues. CDR1 SGHRS and CDR2 YFSETQ come from the germline V gene. The CDR3 region is CASSRGQGRTSYNSPLHF. The sequenced CDR3 bases are TGCGCCAGCAGCCGAGGACAGGGACGAACCTCCTATAATTCACCC. The complete variable domain, with remaining parts taken from reference TRBV5-1 and TRBJ1-6, reads KAGVTQTPRYLIKTRGQQVTLSCSPISGHRSVSWYQQTPGQGLQFLFEYFSETQRNKGNFPGRFSGRQFSNSRSEMNVSTLELGDSALYLCASSRGQGRTSYNSPLHFGNGTRLTVT.

This clone was recorded a few times. The CDR3 reads CASSYSNPVPEAFF. CDR3 DNA (partial): TGTGCCAGCAGTTACTCGAACCCGGTTCCTGAA. This chain connects TRBV6-2 or TRBV6-3 to TRBJ1-1, with D hard to call. Coverage ceases 3 residues before the CDR3 finishes, and the germline J gene fills in the end. V was shortened by 0 bases and J by 6 bases, with 11 bases between the two germline ends. Germline V lookup: CDR1 MNHEY, CDR2 SVGEGT. This CDR3 is built from 14 residues.

This clone was counted a few times. The read stops 3 residues short of the end of the CDR3; the missing end is completed from the germline J gene. This rearrangement joins TRBV20-1 to TRBJ2-1, with 7 bases identical to TRBD2. The CDR3 spans 15 residues. Germline lookup yields CDR1 DFQATT and CDR2 SNEGSKA (reference sequence). V gave up 0 bases and J gave up 4 bases; unmatched junction bases: 6. The CDR3 sequence: CSARDGGGSYNEQFF. Partial CDR3 DNA: TGCAGTGCTAGAGATGGGGGGGGATCTTACAATGAG.

On this clone: The read gets to within 3 residues of the CDR3 end, and the germline J gene fills in the rest. The chain links TRBV10-3 to TRBJ1-6, with a tentative D call TRBD1 (6 bases). Trimming removed 3 bases at V and 4 bases at J, with 7 bases between. The CDR3 totals 14 residues. Germline CDR1 ENHRY, CDR2 SYGVKD. CDR3 residues: CAISEQGYNSPLHF. Partial CDR3 DNA: TGTGCCATCAGTGAACAGGGATATAATTCACCC.

This clone showed up just a few times. From the germline J gene comes the end of the CDR3, since the read stops 3 residues before it. The chain is built from TRBV19 and TRBJ2-7; D possibly corresponds to TRBD1 (5 bases). This CDR3 contains 14 residues. The germline CDR1 and CDR2 sequences are LNHDA and SQIVND (reference sequence). Trimming pared 5 bases from V and 2 bases from J, leaving 13 bases between. Incomplete CDR3 DNA: TGTGCCAGTAGTGCACAGGCCCAAACCTACGAG. This gives the protein CASSAQAQTYE. From start to end, the CDR3 is CASSAQAQTYEQYF. Full variable domain (outside the CDR3, taken from reference TRBV19 and TRBJ2-7): DGGITQSPKYLFRKEGQNVTLSCEQNLNHDAMYWYRQDPGQGLRLIYYSQIVNDFQKGDIAEGYSVSREKKESFPLTVTSAQKNPTAFYLCASSAQAQTYEQYFGPGTRLTVT.

By share of the sample, this clone is medium-sized. CDR3 bases read: TGTGCCAGTAGTATCCTAGCGGGGTCAGCCGAG. As protein: CASSILAGSAE. The whole CDR3 region reads CASSILAGSAEQYF. V is TRBV19 and J is TRBJ2-7, with 9 bases identical to TRBD2. The read falls 3 residues short of the CDR3 end, and the missing part is taken from the germline J gene. Germline values: CDR1 LNHDA, CDR2 SQIVND (reference sequence). The CDR3 extends over 14 amino acids. Trimming took 3 bases from V and 6 from J; bases not matched to a gene: 6.

Comment on this clone: The CDR3 end is not reached by the read, which stops 3 residues before it; the germline J gene fills it in. The chain employs TRBV11-2 and TRBJ1-5; D remains ambiguous. Germline CDR1 and CDR2: SGHAT and FQNNGV. The CDR3 contains 12 residues. Trimming took 3 bases from V and 5 from J, leaving 5 bases between them. The CDR3 loop is CASSFQDQPQHF. Partial CDR3 DNA: TGTGCCAGCAGCTTCCAGGATCAGCCC.

The chain's CDR3 is CAWSPPRTGDFYGYTF. The part of the CDR3 DNA that was read is TGTGCCTGGAGTCCACCGAGGACAGGGGATTTCTATGGC. The V call is TRBV30, the J call TRBJ1-2; TRBD1 agrees at 9 bases. The DNA ends 3 residues before the CDR3 does, and the rest of the CDR3 is filled in from the germline J gene. The V and J ends lost 2 bases and 4 bases, in that order; junction bases with no gene match: 11. This CDR3 has 16 amino acids. Per germline, CDR1 GTSNPN and CDR2 SVGIG (reference sequence).